This passage covers 30 T cell receptor beta chains from one sample sequenced in a study of shared clonotypes between healthy human individuals. Assay: immunoSEQ multiplex PCR; the TCRdb copy retains only in-frame clones and omits some. Among about 2 million clones listed, roughly 95% were seen once. The material sequenced was naive CD4+ T cells sorted from blood. As for subset: CD45RA+ positively selected. The receptors shown here come from a young man in good health.

This sequence joins TRBV10-3 and TRBJ2-7; 8 bases agree with TRBD1. V lost 3 bases to trimming and J lost 3 bases; unmatched junction nucleotides: 4. The germline gives CDR1 ENHRY, CDR2 SYGVKD. The CDR3 runs to 14 residues. The CDR3 sequence is CAISDGTGGYEQYF. The CDR3 nucleotides are TGTGCCATCAGTGACGGCACAGGGGGCTACGAGCAGTACTTC.

The gene calls are TRBV6-5 and TRBJ2-7, with D maybe TRBD2 (6 bases). Germline CDR1 MNHEY, CDR2 SVGAGI. The CDR3 consists of 15 residues. Trimming left V 7 bases short and J 11 bases short, with 27 bases between. The CDR3 DNA reads as TGTGCCAGCACCCCGGGAGAAAGTTTAGGGTCGGGGGAGTACTTC. Translating it yields CASTPGESLGSGEYF.

The rearrangement uses TRBV7-8 and TRBJ2-2, with 8 positions matching TRBD1. CDR1 SGHVS and CDR2 FQNEAQ come from the germline V gene. The V and J ends lost 5 bases and 0 bases, in that order; junction bases with no gene match: 5. The CDR3 loop spans 16 amino acids. The CDR3 loop is CASSLSGGTNTGELFF. The DNA of the CDR3 is TGTGCCAGCAGCCTCTCAGGGGGCACGAACACCGGGGAGCTGTTTTTT.

A note on this clone: Other DNA sequences in this specimen translate into the identical CDR3. The chain is built from TRBV18 and TRBJ1-4; the D is unclear. Per the germline V gene, CDR1 is KGHSH and CDR2 is LQKENI. The length of the CDR3 is 12 residues. The V gene lost 2 bases and the J gene lost 8 bases, with 6 bases spanning the gap. CDR3 bases: TGTGCCAGCTCACCAAGAGACGAAAAACTGTTTTTT. Amino acids: CASSPRDEKLFF.

V usage is TRBV5-1 and J usage is TRBJ1-1; D uncertain. This CDR3 is 13 amino acids long. With 4 bases removed from V and 3 bases from J, the gap between germline ends came to 10 bases. Germline V gives CDR1 SGHRS, CDR2 YFSETQ. The CDR3 reads CASSPSVDTEAFF. The CDR3 nucleotides read TGCGCCAGCAGCCCCTCCGTTGACACTGAAGCTTTCTTT.

Worth noting for this clone: Other DNA sequences from this sample encode an identical CDR3 as well. The genes are TRBV9 and TRBJ2-5; 9 bases line up with TRBD1. With 2 bases clipped from V and 5 bases from J, the junction kept 4 bases outside the gene matches. The CDR3 is 14 residues long. From germline, CDR1 is SGDLS and CDR2 YYNGEE. The CDR3 DNA follows: TGTGCCAGCAGCGTGGGACAGGGCTGGGAGACCCAGTACTTC. It codes for CASSVGQGWETQYF.

CDR3 sequence reads: CASSLVGFGYTF. In DNA form, the CDR3 reads TGTGCCAGCAGCTTAGTTGGATTTGGCTACACCTTC. This chain joins TRBV7-2 and TRBJ1-2; D remains unclear. V lost 1 base, J lost 7 bases, and 7 bases lay in between. CDR3 length equals 12 residues. Germline V CDR1 and CDR2: SGHTA, FQGNSA.

This clone was observed a few times. This rearrangement joins TRBV16 to TRBJ2-7, with D hard to call. This CDR3 is built from 18 residues. CDR1 and CDR2 (germline): KGHSY, FQNENV. The V and J ends lost 2 bases and 1 base respectively, with 21 bases between them. CDR3 nucleotides: TGTGCCAGCAGCCAAGTGGACGTCCCCAGGAACCCATCCTACGAGCAGTACTTC. Translation: CASSQVDVPRNPSYEQYF.

V and J are TRBV27 and TRBJ1-6, with no clear D. CDR1 and CDR2 (germline): MNHEY, SMNVEV (reference sequence). Trimming removed 6 bases from V and 10 bases from J, with 19 bases in between. CDR3 length equals 15 residues. CDR3 sequence: CASSPLAGSSSPLHF. CDR3 DNA sequence: TGTGCCAGCAGCCCCCTTGCTGGGTCATCCTCACCCCTCCACTTT.

The CDR3 here is CASSLELGYEQYF. Here the CDR3 DNA reads TGTGCCAGCAGTCTTGAATTGGGCTACGAGCAGTACTTC. The chain carries TRBV27 and TRBJ2-7; D is unclear. V was shortened by 5 bases and J by 3 bases, with 11 bases between the two germline ends. This CDR3 region has 13 residues. Looked up from germline, CDR1 is MNHEY and CDR2 is SMNVEV (reference sequence).

Comment on this clone: Different DNA sequences within this sample yield the same CDR3. The chain uses TRBV29-1 and TRBJ2-2; D ambiguous. The germline V and J ends were trimmed by 4 bases and 3 bases, with 3 bases remaining between them. Germline loops: CDR1 SQVTM, CDR2 ANQGSEA. The CDR3 consists of 11 residues. The CDR3 spells CSVGYTGELFF. DNA for the CDR3: TGCAGCGTTGGATACACCGGGGAGCTGTTTTTT.

This clone was recorded only once. V and J are TRBV6-6 and TRBJ1-5; perhaps TRBD1 as D (6 bases). Germline values: CDR1 MNHNY, CDR2 SVGAGI (reference sequence). The CDR3 totals 14 residues. Trimming left V 6 bases short and J 5 bases short, with 14 bases between. The CDR3 sequence is CASRISGGDQPQHF. The CDR3 DNA sequence: TGTGCCAGCAGGATCTCGGGGGGCGATCAGCCCCAGCATTTT.

The chain links TRBV19 to TRBJ2-4, with TRBD2 matching 12 bases. Germline-derived CDR1 and CDR2 are LNHDA and SQIVND (reference sequence). This CDR3 contains 17 residues. With V trimmed by 3 bases and J by 3 bases, 6 bases remained unmatched. The CDR3 nucleotides read TGTGCCAGTAGTATGGCTAGCGGGGGGGTGAACAAAAACATTCAGTACTTC. Translation gives CASSMASGGVNKNIQYF.

This chain connects TRBV30 to TRBJ1-5; D is perhaps TRBD1 (5 bases). Germline assignment: CDR1 GTSNPN and CDR2 SVGIG (reference sequence). The CDR3 totals 15 residues. V lost 4 bases to trimming and J lost 2 bases, with 15 bases between them. CDR3 bases: TGTGCCTGGAAAGAGAGGGACGGGGGCAATCAGCCCCAGCATTTT. This translates into CAWKERDGGNQPQHF.

This clone was recorded only once. The chain recombines TRBV30 with TRBJ2-7, with TRBD1 matching 7 bases. This CDR3 has 13 amino acids. CDR1 and CDR2 (germline): GTSNPN, SVGIG (reference sequence). The V and J ends lost 7 bases and 2 bases, in that order; junction bases with no gene match: 8. CDR3 bases: TGTGCCTCCCTAAGGACAGGCACCTACGAGCAGTACTTC. Encoded protein: CASLRTGTYEQYF.

The count of this clone is one. The CDR3 DNA reads TGTGCCAGCAGTGAATTTCGGGGTGGCGAGCAGTACTTC. Translated: CASSEFRGGEQYF. The V and J genes are TRBV6-1 and TRBJ2-7; tentative D call: TRBD2 (5 bases). The CDR3 is 13 residues long. V dropped 2 bases and J dropped 6 bases, with 11 bases sitting between them. Germline loops: CDR1 MNHNS, CDR2 SASEGT.

The chain links TRBV29-1 to TRBJ1-5; 10 bases map to TRBD1. Germline V gives CDR1 SQVTM, CDR2 ANQGSEA. Unmatched junction bases numbered 1, after V lost 3 bases and J lost 5 bases. The CDR3 is made up of 13 amino acids. CDR3 DNA: TGCAGCGTTGACGGGACAGGGGATCAGCCCCAGCATTTT. This encodes CSVDGTGDQPQHF.

DNA for the CDR3: TGCGCCAGCAGCATGGACAGGTTGGAGAACACTGAAGCTTTCTTT. It codes for CASSMDRLENTEAFF. V usage is TRBV5-1 and J usage is TRBJ1-1; 7 nucleotides agree with TRBD1. V gave up 4 bases and J gave up 1 base; unmatched junction bases: 7. The CDR3 contains 15 residues. CDR1 and CDR2 (germline): SGHRS, YFSETQ.

For this clone: This specimen includes other DNA sequences encoding the same CDR3. This chain uses TRBV12-5 with TRBJ1-5; D is unresolved. CDR1 is LGHNT, CDR2 FRNRAP, per germline. V lost 4 bases, J lost 5 bases, and 6 bases lay in between. The CDR3 extends over 12 amino acids. CDR3 amino acids: CASGSDYQPQHF. The CDR3, as DNA: TGTGCTAGTGGTTCTGATTATCAGCCCCAGCATTTT.

The genes are TRBV10-3 and TRBJ1-1; D is perhaps TRBD1 (6 bases). There are 15 residues in the CDR3. Trimming cost V 0 bases and J 5 bases, with 13 bases left between them. Germline CDR1 reads ENHRY; CDR2 reads SYGVKD. In DNA form, the CDR3 reads TGTGCCATCAGTGAGTCGGGGGGCGCAAGGACTGAAGCTTTCTTT. It is translated as CAISESGGARTEAFF.

Concerning this clone itself: At one end the junction does not follow the germline gene, possibly because of a read error. The chain recombines TRBV4-1 with TRBJ2-7; tentative D call: TRBD2 (6 bases). The CDR3 covers 16 residues. Germline V gene data show CDR1 as MGHRA and CDR2 as YSYEKL. This CDR3 reads CTSSAHRTTPTYEQYF. The CDR3 region has the DNA TGCACCAGCAGCGCCCACAGGACTACTCCAACCTACGAGCAGTACTTC.

The J gene is TRBJ1-2, the V gene TRBV28; D gene unclear. CDR3 length: 15 residues. V lost 2 bases and J 0 bases, leaving 10 bases between the germline ends. CDR1 and CDR2 from the germline V gene are MDHEN and SYDVKM. CDR3 in DNA: TGTGCCAGCAGTTTAAGGGCCGACCCTAACTATGGCTACACCTTC. This gives the protein CASSLRADPNYGYTF.

This clone was seen only once. V gene TRBV5-1 combines with J gene TRBJ2-1; no firm D call. V was clipped by 1 base and J by 6 bases, with 5 bases between them. The CDR3 length is 12 residues. Germline-derived CDR1 and CDR2 are SGHRS and YFSETQ. CDR3 sequence (DNA): TGCGCCAGCAGCTTGAACGGCAATGAGCAGTTCTTC. It is translated as CASSLNGNEQFF.

This clone has more than one count but fewer than ten. Other DNA sequences in this specimen translate into the identical CDR3. The chain joins TRBV5-1 to TRBJ2-5, with D unresolved. CDR3 length: 12 amino acids. Trimming shortened V by 0 bases and J by 2 bases, and 2 bases separated the two germline ends. From germline, CDR1 is SGHRS and CDR2 YFSETQ. CDR3 coding DNA: TGCGCCAGCAGCTTGGGACAAGAGACCCAGTACTTC. Encoded protein: CASSLGQETQYF. Full variable domain (outside the CDR3, taken from reference TRBV5-1 and TRBJ2-5): KAGVTQTPRYLIKTRGQQVTLSCSPISGHRSVSWYQQTPGQGLQFLFEYFSETQRNKGNFPGRFSGRQFSNSRSEMNVSTLELGDSALYLCASSLGQETQYFGPGTRLLVL.

The chain joins TRBV2 to TRBJ2-1; a weak D match, TRBD2 (5 bases). The germline V gene has CDR1 SNHLY and CDR2 FYNNEI. The V and J ends lost 4 bases and 5 bases respectively, with 15 bases between them. There are 15 residues in the CDR3. The CDR3 bases are TGTGCCAGCAGTGCGACGAGGGTAGCAAACAATGAGCAGTTCTTC. Residues: CASSATRVANNEQFF.

In its sample, this clone was seen a few times. The chain has TRBV19 and TRBJ1-3; TRBD1 matches 9 bases. The junction had 4 bases not matched to a gene; V was cut back by 4 bases and J by 0 bases. The CDR3 extends over 16 amino acids. The germline V gene has CDR1 LNHDA and CDR2 SQIVND (reference sequence). For the CDR3, the DNA is TGTGCCAGTAGTACGGGACAGGGCCGCTCTGGAAACACCATATATTTT. Translation gives CASSTGQGRSGNTIYF. Complete variable domain (other parts from reference TRBV19 and TRBJ1-3): DGGITQSPKYLFRKEGQNVTLSCEQNLNHDAMYWYRQDPGQGLRLIYYSQIVNDFQKGDIAEGYSVSREKKESFPLTVTSAQKNPTAFYLCASSTGQGRSGNTIYFGEGSWLTVV.

The chain combines TRBV6-1 with TRBJ2-7; D is possibly TRBD1 or TRBD2 (5 bases each). The germline V and J ends were trimmed by 1 base and 2 bases, with 18 bases remaining between them. CDR3 length: 17 residues. Germline values: CDR1 MNHNS, CDR2 SASEGT. The DNA of the CDR3 is TGTGCCAGCAGTGAAGTTTGGGGGACCGATGGAACCTACGAGCAGTACTTC. Its translation: CASSEVWGTDGTYEQYF.

CDR3 DNA sequence: TGTGCTAGTGGTTTGATGGCGGGAGGCCCTAGGGAGCAGTACTTC. It encodes CASGLMAGGPREQYF. The V and J genes are TRBV12-5 and TRBJ2-7; 8 nucleotides line up with TRBD2. V lost 2 bases to trimming and J lost 7 bases; unmatched junction nucleotides: 10. This CDR3 comprises 15 residues. In germline, CDR1 is LGHNT, CDR2 FRNRAP.

V usage is TRBV4-3 and J usage is TRBJ1-2, with D possibly being TRBD1 (6 bases). This CDR3 spans 17 amino acids. Germline V gene sequence: CDR1 LGHNA, CDR2 YSLEER. The V and J ends lost 0 bases and 8 bases respectively, with 22 bases between them. The CDR3: CASSQEFLAGAGWGYTF. The CDR3 region has the DNA TGCGCCAGCAGCCAAGAATTTTTGGCGGGGGCAGGTTGGGGCTACACCTTC.

V gene TRBV6-5 combines with J gene TRBJ2-5; weak D call: TRBD2 (6 bases). This CDR3 is 15 amino acids long. Trimming removed 0 bases at V and 5 bases at J, with 13 bases between. CDR1 MNHEY and CDR2 SVGAGI come from the germline V gene. DNA of the CDR3: TGTGCCAGCAGTTACTCTACGGGGGTATGGGAGACCCAGTACTTC. Translation gives CASSYSTGVWETQYF.